The present entry profiles one T cell receptor (beta chain) with its context. The data originate from a study of beta chain features in type 1 diabetes. The entirety of the isolated RNA underwent reverse transcription, so expressed TCRB transcripts were sequenced. Some clones are missing from TCRdb's copy, which holds only in-frame ones; the method was immunoSEQ multiplex PCR. The sample carries some 22,000 clones, over 60% recorded once. The source is a woman in her forties in good health. Sequencing input: Tregs from blood.

CDR3 nucleotides: TGTGCCAGCAGTTACACCCAGGCGGGGAATCAGCCCCAGCATTTT. Encoded protein: CASSYTQAGNQPQHF. This sequence joins TRBV6-6 and TRBJ1-5; unclear D gene. The CDR3 spans 15 residues. With 2 bases removed from V and 4 bases from J, the gap between germline ends came to 12 bases. Germline CDR1 and CDR2: MNHNY and SVGAGI (reference sequence).